Listed here is a single TCR beta chain. This sample was taken from a study of blood T cells in healthy people across ages. Sample-barcoded 5' priming and a J-beta primer mix drove a second PCR of 7 to 11 cycles. TCRdb re-called the 5' RACE reads with MiXCR, one entry per CDR3 protein. The profile shows approximately 830,000 distinct CDR3 sequences, under 80% of them singletons. The TCR comes from a man in his thirties or forties in good health. Sequencing was done on a sample of blood.

The CDR3 nucleotides are TGTGCCAGCAGCCTCACCAGGAGGTACCAAGAGACCCAGTACTTC. Protein: CASSLTRRYQETQYF. The V call is TRBV3-1, the J call TRBJ2-5, with D perhaps TRBD2 (5 bases). The V end was cut by 4 bases, the J end by 0 bases, with 12 bases between. This CDR3 has 15 amino acids. Germline V gene data show CDR1 as LGHDT and CDR2 as YNNKEL (reference sequence).